A single sample is the source of the 27 T cell receptor beta chains below, sequenced in a study of cytomegalovirus exposure and HLA in healthy donors. In the PCR, 60 Vbeta and 13 Jbeta primers were used. Assay: immunoSEQ multiplex PCR; the TCRdb copy retains only in-frame clones and omits some. The sample shows 150,000 or so clones, 65% to 90% of them seen only once. Sequencing was carried out using PBMCs. These receptors were obtained from a man over 45 in good health and CMV-seropositive.

The chain has TRBV27 and TRBJ1-2; maybe TRBD1 (6 bases). V lost 1 base to trimming and J lost 4 bases, with 7 bases between them. CDR1 is MNHEY, CDR2 SMNVEV, per germline (reference sequence). CDR3 length: 13 residues. The CDR3 region has the DNA TGTGCCAGCAGTTTATTGACAGGCTATGGCTACACCTTC. It encodes CASSLLTGYGYTF.

The chain combines TRBV11-2 with TRBJ2-2, with D unclear. Germline V lookup: CDR1 SGHAT, CDR2 FQNNGV. The CDR3 is 13 amino acids. Trimming stripped 3 bases from V and 10 bases from J, with 12 bases between. Here the CDR3 reads CASSFPPVEELFF. The CDR3 DNA is TGTGCCAGCAGCTTCCCACCCGTAGAGGAGCTGTTTTTT.

V usage is TRBV7-9 and J usage is TRBJ2-3; 12 bases agree with TRBD2. CDR3 length: 16 residues. The V gene end was trimmed by 6 bases and the J gene end by 6 bases; junction bases not matched to a gene: 10. Germline V gene sequence: CDR1 SEHNR, CDR2 FQNEAQ (reference sequence). In DNA form, the CDR3 reads TGTGCCAGCAGTTCGACTAGCGGGAGTATCAGGGATACGCAGTATTTT. Translating gives CASSSTSGSIRDTQYF. The complete variable domain, with remaining parts taken from reference TRBV7-9 and TRBJ2-3, reads DTGVSQNPRHKITKRGQNVTFRCDPISEHNRLYWYRQTLGQGPEFLTYFQNEAQLEKSRLLSDRFSAERPKGSFSTLEIQRTEQGDSAMYLCASSSTSGSIRDTQYFGPGTRLTVL.

The rearrangement links TRBV27 to TRBJ1-2; TRBD1 agrees at 7 bases. The V and J ends lost 5 bases and 3 bases, in that order; junction bases with no gene match: 3. CDR1 and CDR2 (germline): MNHEY, SMNVEV (reference sequence). The CDR3 covers 13 residues. The CDR3 bases are TGTGCCAGCAGTCCCGGGACAGACTATGGCTACACCTTC. Residues: CASSPGTDYGYTF.

The chain links TRBV5-1 to TRBJ2-7; 12 nucleotides agree with TRBD1. The CDR3 is 16 residues long. Looked up from germline, CDR1 is SGHRS and CDR2 is YFSETQ. V lost 4 bases, J lost 5 bases, and 10 bases stayed unmatched. The CDR3 loop reads CASSPGQGAKVHEQYF. In DNA form, the CDR3 reads TGCGCCAGCAGCCCGGGACAGGGGGCGAAGGTCCACGAGCAGTACTTC.

This clone was counted only a few times. The V call is TRBV14, the J call TRBJ2-1; TRBD2 matches at 12 bases. Trimming removed 3 bases from V and 6 bases from J; junction bases left unmatched: 12. Germline lookup yields CDR1 SGHDN and CDR2 FVKESK. The CDR3 sequence is 18 residues long. The CDR3 region is CASSHRLTSGSRGNEQFF. CDR3 in DNA: TGTGCCAGCAGCCACCGATTGACTAGCGGGAGTAGAGGCAATGAGCAGTTCTTC.

The genes are TRBV5-6 and TRBJ1-1; D possibly corresponds to TRBD1 (6 bases). Germline V gene sequence: CDR1 SGHDT, CDR2 YYEEEE. The V end lost 2 bases, the J end lost 0 bases, and 11 bases lay between the germline ends. The length of the CDR3 is 15 residues. CDR3 region: CASSFRRTVNTEAFF. For the CDR3, the DNA is TGTGCCAGCAGCTTCCGAAGGACAGTGAACACTGAAGCTTTCTTT.

V usage is TRBV4-1 and J usage is TRBJ1-2; no clear D. The V gene lost 4 bases and the J gene lost 2 bases, with 11 bases spanning the gap. Looked up from germline, CDR1 is MGHRA and CDR2 is YSYEKL. CDR3 length: 14 amino acids. DNA of the CDR3: TGCGCCAGCAGCCCCACCCCGGGAAACTATGGCTACACCTTC. Protein: CASSPTPGNYGYTF.

This chain joins TRBV5-1 and TRBJ2-2; tentative D call: TRBD1 (5 bases). V lost 5 bases to trimming and J lost 1 base, with 9 bases between them. The CDR3 is 14 amino acids. CDR1 is SGHRS, CDR2 YFSETQ, per germline. This chain's CDR3 is CASRAGQNTGELFF. CDR3 DNA: TGCGCCAGCAGGGCAGGGCAGAACACCGGGGAGCTGTTTTTT. Full variable domain (remainder filled in from reference TRBV5-1 and TRBJ2-2): KAGVTQTPRYLIKTRGQQVTLSCSPISGHRSVSWYQQTPGQGLQFLFEYFSETQRNKGNFPGRFSGRQFSNSRSEMNVSTLELGDSALYLCASRAGQNTGELFFGEGSRLTVL.

The chain joins TRBV7-9 to TRBJ1-1, with a weak D call TRBD1 (6 bases). The germline V and J ends were trimmed by 9 bases and 1 base, with 18 bases remaining between them. This CDR3 has 15 amino acids. Germline loops: CDR1 SEHNR, CDR2 FQNEAQ (reference sequence). The DNA of the CDR3 is TGTGCCAGTTTGGATCAGGGGCTGGCGAACACTGAAGCTTTCTTT. It encodes CASLDQGLANTEAFF.

In the case of this clone: One junction end disagrees with the germline gene, perhaps due to a read error. Additional DNA sequences in this sample encode the identical CDR3. CDR3 residues: CSAVQGPLNTGELFF. The CDR3 DNA sequence: TGCAGCGCCGTCCAGGGTCCCCTAAACACTGGGGAGCTGTTTTTT. V and J are TRBV29-1 and TRBJ2-2; D might be TRBD1 (5 bases). This CDR3 contains 15 residues. Germline CDR1 and CDR2: SQVTM and ANQGSEA.

The genes are TRBV14 and TRBJ1-1; a weak D match, TRBD1 (6 bases). There are 17 residues in the CDR3. V dropped 4 bases and J dropped 0 bases, with 18 bases sitting between them. Per the germline V gene, CDR1 is SGHDN and CDR2 is FVKESK. The CDR3 here is CASSPSGAGPMNTEAFF. CDR3 DNA sequence: TGTGCCAGCAGCCCCTCAGGGGCCGGGCCCATGAACACTGAAGCTTTCTTT.

There are a few counts of this clone. The chain links TRBV6-1 to TRBJ2-1, with 11 bases identical to TRBD2. The CDR3 sequence is 15 residues long. The V gene end was trimmed by 7 bases and the J gene end by 7 bases; junction bases not matched to a gene: 9. CDR1 and CDR2 from the germline V gene are MNHNS and SASEGT. The CDR3 sequence: CASKANSGGANEQFF. The CDR3 DNA sequence: TGTGCCAGCAAAGCCAATAGCGGGGGGGCAAATGAGCAGTTCTTC.

As concerns this clone: The junction departs from the called germline gene at one end, perhaps through a read error. The chain links TRBV5-4 to TRBJ2-2, with D perhaps TRBD2 (6 bases). Per germline, CDR1 SGHNT and CDR2 YYREEE (reference sequence). The CDR3 totals 14 residues. The CDR3 nucleotides are TGTGCCAGCAGCTTGTTCCAGGACACCGGGGGGCTGTTTTTT. This gives the protein CASSLFQDTGGLFF.

The chain has TRBV25-1 and TRBJ1-2; D not resolved. The V gene's germline CDR1 is MGHDK and CDR2 SYGVNS. Between the trimmed V and J ends, which lost 5 bases and 6 bases, there was a span of 13 bases. The CDR3 sequence is 13 residues long. CDR3 nucleotides: TGTGCCAGCAGTCCGGCGGGGATGCATGGCTACACCTTC. Translating gives CASSPAGMHGYTF.

The chain is built from TRBV7-9 and TRBJ2-1; TRBD2 agrees at 12 bases. Germline trimming cut 3 bases from V and 14 bases from J; bases unmatched to any gene: 8. The germline gives CDR1 SEHNR, CDR2 FQNEAQ (reference sequence). The CDR3 has 14 amino acids. The CDR3 coding sequence is TGTGCCAGCAGCTTCGGACTAGCGGGATTGAATAAGTTCTTC. This sequence encodes CASSFGLAGLNKFF. Supplemented by reference TRBV7-9 and TRBJ2-1, the full variable domain reads DTGVSQNPRHKITKRGQNVTFRCDPISEHNRLYWYRQTLGQGPEFLTYFQNEAQLEKSRLLSDRFSAERPKGSFSTLEIQRTEQGDSAMYLCASSFGLAGLNKFFGPGTRLTVL.

This clone has a handful of counts. The genes are TRBV7-2 and TRBJ2-3; TRBD2 matches 7 bases. Germline V CDR1 and CDR2: SGHTA, FQGNSA. V lost 5 bases to trimming and J lost 6 bases; unmatched junction nucleotides: 2. The CDR3 has 12 amino acids. CDR3 nucleotide sequence: TGTGCCAGCAGCCAAGCGGGGGATACGCAGTATTTT. Translation gives CASSQAGDTQYF.

The gene calls are TRBV5-4 and TRBJ2-7, with D perhaps TRBD1 (6 bases). The CDR3 extends over 13 amino acids. V lost 5 bases and J lost 4, with 13 bases in between. Germline V CDR1 and CDR2: SGHNT, YYREEE (reference sequence). In DNA form, the CDR3 reads TGTGCCAGCAGACGGGACACAGGATACGAGCAGTACGTC. Protein: CASRRDTGYEQYV.

The chain recombines TRBV6-6 with TRBJ1-4; D not certain. The CDR3 consists of 15 residues. Germline-derived CDR1 and CDR2 are MNHNY and SVGAGI (reference sequence). Trimming took off 4 bases at V and 0 bases at J, with 9 bases between the two ends. The CDR3 DNA is TGTGCCAGCAGTTCCCACACAGCAACTAATGAAAAACTGTTTTTT. Protein sequence: CASSSHTATNEKLFF.

DNA for the CDR3: TGTGCCAGCAGCTCCACAACAGGAAATGAAGATACGCAGTATTTT. This codes for CASSSTTGNEDTQYF. V and J are TRBV5-4 and TRBJ2-3, with D possibly TRBD1 on 5 matching bases. This CDR3 contains 15 residues. The germline V gene encodes CDR1 SGHNT and CDR2 YYREEE (reference sequence). Trimming cost V 3 bases and J 5 bases, with 16 bases left between them.

This clone was observed a few times. The chain employs TRBV29-1 and TRBJ2-7; tentative D call: TRBD2 (5 bases). V lost 2 bases to trimming and J lost 5 bases, with 13 bases between them. The germline V gene has CDR1 SQVTM and CDR2 ANQGSEA. This CDR3 has 13 residues. CDR3 sequence: CSVEKHGGHEQYF. CDR3 DNA sequence: TGCAGCGTTGAAAAGCATGGAGGTCACGAGCAGTACTTC.

The J gene is TRBJ2-7, the V gene TRBV2, with a weak D call TRBD2 (6 bases). V gave up 6 bases and J gave up 6 bases, with 15 bases separating them. Germline V lookup: CDR1 SNHLY, CDR2 FYNNEI. The CDR3 has 13 amino acids. DNA of the CDR3: TGTGCCAGCAGGCCCCGACTAGTGTCCGAGCAGTACGTC. Translating it yields CASRPRLVSEQYV.

J is TRBJ2-2 and V is TRBV6-1, with D uncertain. Trimming removed 2 bases at V and 5 bases at J, with 12 bases between. The CDR3 is made up of 15 amino acids. CDR1 MNHNS and CDR2 SASEGT come from the germline V gene. In nucleotides, the CDR3 is TGTGCCAGCAGTGAAACAGTAAGCCCAACCGGGGAGCTGTTTTTT. Its protein product is CASSETVSPTGELFF.

The chain carries TRBV5-3 and TRBJ2-7; 9 positions agree with TRBD2. TRBV5-3 is placed among ORFs of uncertain function. The V gene end was trimmed by 5 bases and the J gene end by 6 bases; junction bases not matched to a gene: 18. This CDR3 has 17 residues. CDR3 region: CARSEKPGLALTTEQYV. CDR3 in DNA: TGTGCCAGAAGTGAAAAGCCGGGACTAGCTTTAACGACCGAGCAGTACGTC.

The chain combines TRBV27 with TRBJ2-1; a weak D match, TRBD2 (5 bases). The germline V and J ends were trimmed by 5 bases and 2 bases, with 10 bases remaining between them. Germline loops: CDR1 MNHEY, CDR2 SMNVEV (reference sequence). The CDR3 length is 14 residues. The CDR3 nucleotides read TGTGCCAGCAGTCTGAGCGGAACCTACAATGAGCAGTTCTTC. Translating it yields CASSLSGTYNEQFF.

This clone was counted a few times. The V gene is TRBV15, the J gene TRBJ2-1; a weak D match, TRBD2 (6 bases). The CDR3 totals 13 residues. V shed 0 bases and J shed 12 bases, with 12 bases lying between them. CDR1 LNHNV and CDR2 YYDKDF come from the germline V gene (reference sequence). CDR3 residues: CATSRESRGRQFF. The CDR3 DNA reads TGTGCCACCAGCAGAGAGTCACGGGGGAGGCAGTTCTTC.

The chain is built from TRBV19 and TRBJ1-1; a weak D match, TRBD1 (5 bases). V gave up 1 base and J gave up 2 bases, with 11 bases separating them. The V gene's germline CDR1 is LNHDA and CDR2 SQIVND (reference sequence). This CDR3 is built from 15 residues. The CDR3 sequence: CASSIGRGYNTEAFF. The CDR3 DNA reads as TGTGCCAGTAGTATAGGAAGGGGCTACAACACTGAAGCTTTCTTT.